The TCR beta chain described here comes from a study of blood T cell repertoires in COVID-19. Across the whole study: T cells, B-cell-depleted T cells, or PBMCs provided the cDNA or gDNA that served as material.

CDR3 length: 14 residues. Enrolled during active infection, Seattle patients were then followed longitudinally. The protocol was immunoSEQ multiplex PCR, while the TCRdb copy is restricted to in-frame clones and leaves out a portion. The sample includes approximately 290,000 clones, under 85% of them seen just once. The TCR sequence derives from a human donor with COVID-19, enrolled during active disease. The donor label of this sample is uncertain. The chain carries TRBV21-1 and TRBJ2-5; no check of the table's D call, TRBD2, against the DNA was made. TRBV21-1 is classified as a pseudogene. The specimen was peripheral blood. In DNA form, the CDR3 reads TGTGCCAGCATCCGGGACTGCAATCAAGAGACCCAGTACTTC. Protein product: CASIRDCNQETQYF.